This TCR beta chain appears in the sequencing data of a study of T cell changes during pregnancy in multiple sclerosis. Produced via immunoSEQ multiplex PCR; TCRdb's table is partial and in-frame only. The repertoire consists of 45,000 to 50,000 clones, with more than 85% occurring once and the leading ten covering around 8.6%. CDR3 length equals 15 residues. In germline, CDR1 is SGHKS, CDR2 YYEKEE (reference sequence). The germline V and J ends were trimmed by 4 bases and 5 bases, with 19 bases remaining between them. This TCR derives from a female donor with multiple sclerosis, enrolled in a pregnancy study. This specimen was CD8+ T cells from peripheral blood mononuclear cells, taken after pregnancy. This chain connects TRBV5-5 to TRBJ2-7, with a tentative D call TRBD1 (5 bases). The CDR3 loop is CASSQKQGRANEQYF. CDR3 nucleotide sequence: TGTGCCAGCAGCCAGAAGCAGGGTAGGGCTAACGAGCAGTACTTC. Using reference TRBV5-5 and TRBJ2-7 for the parts outside the CDR3, the full variable domain is DAGVTQSPTHLIKTRGQQVTLRCSPISGHKSVSWYQQVLGQGPQFIFQYYEKEERGRGNFPDRFSARQFPNYSSELNVNALLLGDSALYLCASSQKQGRANEQYFGPGTRLTVT.